This TCR beta chain came from a study of cytomegalovirus exposure and HLA in healthy donors (dated 2017 in TCRdb). The study in broad terms: An earlier analysis of 587 of the donors reported 250 to 350 Gb of sequence data and around 120 million unique TCR beta sequences from 190 million or so T cells. Across approximately 420 genotyped donors of the cohort, an average of about 240,000 unique TCR beta nucleotide sequences per donor were sequenced, and roughly 20% of those sequences were non-productive. Five DR-DQ haplotypes were handled as single units for association and clustering, since linkage in the cohort was strong. The genetic ancestry cluster associated with self-reported Caucasian donors included 81% of the roughly 390 genotyped donors. The T cell repertoires of 666 subjects were profiled by immunosequencing and related to cytomegalovirus serostatus. A separate validation cohort of 90 to 150 different subjects was used in addition to the roughly 670-subject first cohort. Approximately 300 gigabases of sequencing data and approximately 91 million unique TCR sequences made up an early release that covered approximately 620 HLA-typed donors. Donor age, sex, ethnicity and CMV serostatus were compiled together with the repertoire data. A later genetic analysis took genome-wide SNP genotypes for about 65% of the 666 donors and used that subset as a discovery cohort. Typing coverage differed by locus: A, B, C, DRB1 and DQB1 were typed in roughly 629-630 donors, DQA1 in roughly 510, DPA1 in nearly 610, and DPB1 in roughly 470. Every discovery cohort repertoire had been produced on one sequencing platform. A later analysis re-examined previously published TCR beta repertoires from just over 650 donors and added high-resolution HLA genotyping to investigate patterns of TCR occurrence. In an earlier analysis of 500 to 650 of the donors, high-throughput TCR beta sequencing was used to judge whether each TCR beta V gene segment behaved as functional or pseudogenic. The study aimed to test whether signatures of past pathogen exposure could be identified by cataloging public T cell receptors. The later analysis used no new phenotypic data to find candidate immune exposures, relying instead on TCR beta sequences and their occurrence across donors. High-throughput TCR immunosequencing, statistical association of individual TCRs with disease status, and machine learning were combined to predict cytomegalovirus infection status. Both class I and class II loci were covered by HLA typing, at four-digit resolution. Summary of the overall study and its limitations: Strong co-occurrence of HLA alleles, especially DR and DQ, made assigning TCR associations to individual alleles difficult. A later analysis found that TCR association rates varied across HLA loci, with DRB1 alleles showing the most associated TCRs and HLA-C alleles the fewest. Immune exposure information for the cohort was limited to CMV serostatus. A few of the identified cytomegalovirus-associated TCR beta chains were confirmed in vitro to be specific for cytomegalovirus antigens. The classifier was reported to diagnose cytomegalovirus status with high specificity and sensitivity in both the original and validation cohorts. Compared with equally common non-associated chains, HLA-associated TCR beta chains in a later analysis were more clonally expanded and had lower generation probabilities. In a later analysis, about 16,000 TCR beta sequences were associated with specific HLA alleles at a false discovery rate of 0.05. The earlier analysis of approximately 590 of the donors excluded 15 to 20 rarely observed V segments, including chromosome 9 orphons, because counts were too low. Broadly in line with IMGT annotations, most TCR beta V segments showed up in productive rearrangements about 87% or about 30% of the time in an earlier analysis of around 600 of the donors. V-gene and J-gene trimming of TCR beta chains was associated with a missense DCLRE1C variant in a later genetic analysis, and the association was replicated in an independent cohort. In a later genetic analysis, fewer N-insertions in productive TCRs were reported among donors in an Asian-associated ancestry cluster than the roughly 700-donor mean. According to a later analysis, parvovirus B19, influenza, CMV and Epstein-Barr virus appeared linked to several top co-occurrence clusters. The 87-base-pair reads could not distinguish some IMGT-functional V segments, including TRBV6-2 and TRBV6-3, so those segments were excluded. The study listed 170 or so TCR beta chains as associated with cytomegalovirus. A further reported finding was that TCR beta sequences accurately predicted the HLA-A and HLA-B alleles for most subjects in the first cohort. Linkage disequilibrium might explain the correlated functional status among segregating V segments, but an unknown experimental factor could not be ruled out. Most TCR sequences were observed very rarely across donors, whereas some public TCRs were present in many individuals. This cohort had only TCR beta chains sequenced, and the lack of alpha or paired-chain data limited which features could be detected. According to a later analysis, most CMV-associated TCR beta chains appeared to be HLA-restricted, and the HLA associations seemed to be driven largely by CMV exposure. The presence/absence analyses assumed that sequencing depth was roughly uniform across donors, and that assumption may not be true. It was suggested by the authors that the approach could potentially be generalized to other disease states and immunological phenotypes. The sequencing pipeline was judged likely to have produced a cluster of highly shared sequence variants as a technical artifact. Because HLA typing was missing for some donors at each locus, association tests included only the typed subset.

The CDR1 and CDR2 encoded by the germline V gene are SGHTA and FQGNSA. From the cysteine up to the phenylalanine, the CDR3 has a length of 17 residues. Just CDR3 DNA is preserved here, 51 bases in frame from base 1. Trimming costs V 1 base and J 2 bases, and their ends lie 15 bases apart. In regard to this clone: No cognate antigen has been identified for it. No base-level quality is on record; no much larger clone is a single base apart.

Library prep was done by the immunoSEQ multiplex PCR assay. For the multiplex PCR, a mixture combining 60 forward primers for TCR Vbeta segments and 13 reverse primers for TCR Jbeta segments was used. The CDR3 region of rearranged TCR beta genes was amplified from genomic DNA with a multiplex PCR assay. On the Illumina HiSeq System, the amplified TCR beta libraries were sequenced as 87-base-pair reads. The paper's data handling went like this. Across the 670 or so repertoires, a later analysis counted 78 million or so unique TCR beta chains, 9.5 million to 13 million of which were shared by at least two donors. To remove PCR and sequencing errors, raw reads were error-corrected and collapsed into unique sequences using a nearest-neighbor algorithm that merged closely related sequences. To assign V, D and J gene segments, CDR3 sequences were aligned to IMGT reference sequences. For a sequence to be retained, a match of at least six nucleotides was required to both a V gene segment and a J gene segment. Rearrangements were classified as productive when the CDR3 lacked stop codons and remained in frame with V and J, and all other rearrangements were classified as non-productive. CDR3 was defined according to IMGT convention as the region running from the second conserved V-encoded cysteine to the conserved J-encoded phenylalanine. In an earlier analysis of around 640 of the donors, sequences lacking an unambiguous match to a single V gene segment were excluded. In an earlier analysis of a few hundred of the donors, V segments were called functional above 56.7% productive rearrangements and were called segregating when the between-donor standard deviation exceeded 5%. To diagnose cytomegalovirus status from the catalog of TCR beta chain sequences, a statistical classification framework was built. V and J gene assignment, in a later analysis, came from comparing TCR nucleotide sequences with IMGT/GENE-DB human TR gene sequences. The TCRdist pipeline was used in a later analysis to assign CDR3 sequences and most-parsimonious VDJ recombination scenarios. In a later analysis, every TCR beta chain was defined by the combination of its CDR3 amino acid sequence and its V-gene family, and reads without a unique V-gene family were dropped. In a later analysis, 500 to 700 highly shared, low-generation-probability nucleotide sequences were removed to address suspected cross-contamination and a sequencing artifact. A later analysis calculated a clonal expansion index for each public chain from normalized within-repertoire ranks of inferred template counts. In a later analysis, generation probabilities were computed with a VDJ recombination model fitted to out-of-frame rearrangements, and the resulting probabilities were checked against IGoR. In a later analysis, hypergeometric tests were used to score TCR-TCR, TCR-HLA and TCR-CMV co-occurrence, with a repertoire-size bias correction applied to TCR pairs. False discovery rates were estimated in a later analysis by permuting HLA or CMV assignments 20 times. In a later analysis, co-occurring TCRs were grouped using DBSCAN, with TCRdist sequence similarity added in when clustering inside HLA-allele-positive subsets. Co-occurrence clustering excluded repertoires with fewer than 30,000 or more than 120,000 public chains, plus five with anomalous nucleotide sharing. In TCRdb, the immuneACCESS table is reduced to in-frame sequences with V and J assigned. These tables do not hold every clone; where another copy was compared, an unresolved V gene accounts for under half, and the others remain unexplained. Clone size and the V and J calls come from that table; the DNA yielded D and trimming. For this sample there are approximately 110,000 clones; 78% appear just once. Approximately 5.6% of the sample lies in the top ten.

The cohort comprised 666 healthy bone marrow donors. Cohort members were all nominally healthy when sampled, although unrecorded immune exposures were likely present. The donor tested CMV seronegative, placing the donor among the roughly 340 seronegative members of the cohort. A peripheral blood sample was provided by each donor, and peripheral blood mononuclear cells were used for TCR beta sequencing. The Qiagen DNeasy Blood Extraction Kit was used to extract genomic DNA from the blood cell samples. The sample comprised PBMCs. This sequence originates from a male donor in good health and CMV-seronegative. In this chain, TRBV7-2 is recombined with TRBJ2-1; the D gene lacks a confident call. The nucleotide sequence is TGTGCCAGCAGCTTAGTGGGCCCTACTCGAACCTACAATGAGCAGTTCTTC. This encodes CASSLVGPTRTYNEQFF.